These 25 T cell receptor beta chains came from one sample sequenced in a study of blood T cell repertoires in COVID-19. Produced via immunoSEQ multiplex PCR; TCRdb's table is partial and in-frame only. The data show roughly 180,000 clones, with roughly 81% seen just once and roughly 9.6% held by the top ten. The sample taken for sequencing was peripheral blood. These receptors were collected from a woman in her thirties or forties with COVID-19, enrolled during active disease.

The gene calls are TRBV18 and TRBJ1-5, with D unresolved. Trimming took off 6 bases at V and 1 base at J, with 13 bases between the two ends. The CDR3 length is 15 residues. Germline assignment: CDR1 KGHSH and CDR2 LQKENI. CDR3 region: CASSRKTGSNQPQHF. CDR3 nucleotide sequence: TGTGCCAGCTCCCGAAAAACCGGGAGCAATCAGCCCCAGCATTTT.

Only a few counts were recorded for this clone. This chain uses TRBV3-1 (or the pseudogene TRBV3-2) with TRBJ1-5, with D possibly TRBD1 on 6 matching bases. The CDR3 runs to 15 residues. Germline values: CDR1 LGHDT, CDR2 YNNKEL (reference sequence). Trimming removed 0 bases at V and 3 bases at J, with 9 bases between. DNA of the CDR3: TGTGCCAGCAGCCAAGAGGGGACATCCAATCAGCCCCAGCATTTT. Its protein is CASSQEGTSNQPQHF.

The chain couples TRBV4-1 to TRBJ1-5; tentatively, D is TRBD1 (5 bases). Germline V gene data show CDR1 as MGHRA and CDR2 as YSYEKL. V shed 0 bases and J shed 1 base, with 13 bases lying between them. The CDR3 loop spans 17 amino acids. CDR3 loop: CASSQDLRGLSNQPQHF. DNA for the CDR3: TGCGCCAGCAGCCAAGATTTAAGGGGACTGAGCAATCAGCCCCAGCATTTT.

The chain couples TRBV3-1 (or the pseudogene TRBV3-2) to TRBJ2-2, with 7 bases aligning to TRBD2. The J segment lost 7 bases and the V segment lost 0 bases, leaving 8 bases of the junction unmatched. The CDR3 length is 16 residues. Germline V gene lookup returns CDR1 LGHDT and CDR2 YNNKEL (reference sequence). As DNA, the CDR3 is TGTGCCAGCAGCCAAGAGGGGAGGGGCGCGAGCGGGGAGCTGTTTTTT. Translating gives CASSQEGRGASGELFF.

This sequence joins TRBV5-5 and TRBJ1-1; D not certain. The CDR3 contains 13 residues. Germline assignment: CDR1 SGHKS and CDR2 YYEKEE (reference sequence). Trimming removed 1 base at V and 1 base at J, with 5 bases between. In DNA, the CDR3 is TGTGCCAGCAGCTTGCACGGGAACACTGAAGCTTTCTTT. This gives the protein CASSLHGNTEAFF.

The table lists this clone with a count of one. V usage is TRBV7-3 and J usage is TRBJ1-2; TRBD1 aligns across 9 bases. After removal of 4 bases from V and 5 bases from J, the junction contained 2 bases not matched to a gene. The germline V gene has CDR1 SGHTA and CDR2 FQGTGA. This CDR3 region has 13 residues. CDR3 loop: CASSSTGGYGYTF. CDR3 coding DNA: TGTGCCAGCAGCTCGACAGGGGGATATGGCTACACCTTC.

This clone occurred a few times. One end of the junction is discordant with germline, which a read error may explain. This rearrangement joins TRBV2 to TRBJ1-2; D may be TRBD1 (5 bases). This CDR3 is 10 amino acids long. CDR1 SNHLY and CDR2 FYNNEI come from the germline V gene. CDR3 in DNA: TGTGCCAGCAGTGCATACAGGACCTTCTTC. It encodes CASSAYRTFF.

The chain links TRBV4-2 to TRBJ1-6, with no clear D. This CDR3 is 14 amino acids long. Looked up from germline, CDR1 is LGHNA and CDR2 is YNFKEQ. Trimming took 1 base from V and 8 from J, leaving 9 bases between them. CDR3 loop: CASSQGQQHSPLHF. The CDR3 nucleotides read TGTGCCAGCAGCCAAGGGCAACAGCATTCACCCCTCCACTTT.

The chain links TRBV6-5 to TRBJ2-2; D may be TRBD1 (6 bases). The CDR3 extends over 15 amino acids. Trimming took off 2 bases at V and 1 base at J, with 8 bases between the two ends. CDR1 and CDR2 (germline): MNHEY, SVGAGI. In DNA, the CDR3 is TGTGCCAGCAGTTACAGCAGGGGGAACACCGGGGAGCTGTTTTTT. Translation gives CASSYSRGNTGELFF.

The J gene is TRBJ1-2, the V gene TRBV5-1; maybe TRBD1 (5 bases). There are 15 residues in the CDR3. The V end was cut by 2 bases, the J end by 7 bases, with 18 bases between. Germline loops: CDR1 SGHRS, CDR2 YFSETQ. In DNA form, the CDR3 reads TGCGCCAGCAGCTTTGGTACCACAGGTTTTGGTGGCTACACCTTC. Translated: CASSFGTTGFGGYTF.

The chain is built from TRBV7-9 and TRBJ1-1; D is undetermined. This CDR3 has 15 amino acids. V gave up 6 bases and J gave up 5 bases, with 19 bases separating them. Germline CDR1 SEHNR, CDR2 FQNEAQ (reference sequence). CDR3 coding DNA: TGTGCCAGCAGTTGGGAGGGAATGTATGGGACTGAAGCTTTCTTT. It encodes CASSWEGMYGTEAFF. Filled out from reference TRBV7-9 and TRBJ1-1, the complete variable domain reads DTGVSQNPRHKITKRGQNVTFRCDPISEHNRLYWYRQTLGQGPEFLTYFQNEAQLEKSRLLSDRFSAERPKGSFSTLEIQRTEQGDSAMYLCASSWEGMYGTEAFFGQGTRLTVV.

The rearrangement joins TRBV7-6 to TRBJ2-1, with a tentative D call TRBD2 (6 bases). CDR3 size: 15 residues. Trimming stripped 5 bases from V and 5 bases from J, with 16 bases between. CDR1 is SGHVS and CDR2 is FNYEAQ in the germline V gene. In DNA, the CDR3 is TGTGCCAGCAGCCCTACGACTAGAGCAAACAATGAGCAGTTCTTC. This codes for CASSPTTRANNEQFF.

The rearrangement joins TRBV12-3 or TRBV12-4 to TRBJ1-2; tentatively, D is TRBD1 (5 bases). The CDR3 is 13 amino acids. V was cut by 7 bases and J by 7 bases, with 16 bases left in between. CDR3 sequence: CASTLEQVGGYTF. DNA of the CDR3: TGTGCCAGCACCCTGGAACAGGTTGGTGGCTACACCTTC.

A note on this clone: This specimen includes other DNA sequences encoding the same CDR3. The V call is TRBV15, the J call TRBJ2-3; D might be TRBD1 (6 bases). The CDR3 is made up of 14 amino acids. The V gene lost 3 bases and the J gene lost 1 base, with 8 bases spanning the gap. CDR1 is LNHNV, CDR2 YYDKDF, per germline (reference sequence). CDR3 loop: CATSRDRGTDTQYF. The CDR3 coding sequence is TGTGCCACCAGCAGGGACAGAGGCACAGATACGCAGTATTTT.

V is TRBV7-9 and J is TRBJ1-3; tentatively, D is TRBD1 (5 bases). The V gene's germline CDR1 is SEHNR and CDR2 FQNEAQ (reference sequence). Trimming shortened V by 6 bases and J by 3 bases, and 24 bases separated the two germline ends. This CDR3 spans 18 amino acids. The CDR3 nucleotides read TGTGCCAGCAGAACTAGCCTTCCACCCGGGGACGGTGGAAACACCATATATTTT. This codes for CASRTSLPPGDGGNTIYF.

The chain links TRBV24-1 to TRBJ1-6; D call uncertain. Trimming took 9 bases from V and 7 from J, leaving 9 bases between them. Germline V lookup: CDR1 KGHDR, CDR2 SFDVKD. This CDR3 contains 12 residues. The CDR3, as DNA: TGTGCCACCTCTCCGCGAAATTCACCCCTCCACTTT. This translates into CATSPRNSPLHF.

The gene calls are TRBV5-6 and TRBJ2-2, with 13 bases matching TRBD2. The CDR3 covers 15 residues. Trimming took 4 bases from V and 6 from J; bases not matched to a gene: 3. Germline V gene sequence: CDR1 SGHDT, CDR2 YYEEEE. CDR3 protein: CASSPGTSGAGELFF. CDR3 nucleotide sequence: TGTGCCAGCAGCCCCGGGACTAGCGGGGCCGGGGAGCTGTTTTTT.

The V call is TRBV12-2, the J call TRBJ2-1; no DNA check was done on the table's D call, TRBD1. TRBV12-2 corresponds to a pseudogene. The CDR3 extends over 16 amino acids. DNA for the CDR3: TGTGCAAGTCGCTTGGACATACCGGCGGTAGCCATTGAGCAGTTCTTC. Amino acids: CASRLDIPAVAIEQFF.

The CDR3 DNA sequence: TGTGCCAGCAGCTTTGGTGGGGAGGATACGCAGTATTTT. Its translation: CASSFGGEDTQYF. The chain carries TRBV5-5 and TRBJ2-3; TRBD2 is a possible D gene (5 bases). Per germline, CDR1 SGHKS and CDR2 YYEKEE (reference sequence). The CDR3 spans 13 residues. V lost 2 bases, J lost 6 bases, and 10 bases lay in between.

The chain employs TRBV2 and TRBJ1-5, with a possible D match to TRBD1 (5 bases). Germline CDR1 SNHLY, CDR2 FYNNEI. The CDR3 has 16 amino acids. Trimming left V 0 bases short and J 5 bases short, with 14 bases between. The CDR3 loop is CASSEAGGTGYQPQHF. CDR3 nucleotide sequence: TGTGCCAGCAGTGAAGCGGGAGGGACCGGCTATCAGCCCCAGCATTTT.

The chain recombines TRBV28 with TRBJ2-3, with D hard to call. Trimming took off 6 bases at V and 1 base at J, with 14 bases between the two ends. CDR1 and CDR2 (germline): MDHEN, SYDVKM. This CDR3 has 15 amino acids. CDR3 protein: CASSPRLSGTDTQYF. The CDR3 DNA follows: TGTGCCAGCAGCCCCCGACTCTCTGGCACAGATACGCAGTATTTT. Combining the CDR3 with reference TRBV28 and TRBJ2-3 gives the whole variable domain DVKVTQSSRYLVKRTGEKVFLECVQDMDHENMFWYRQDPGLGLRLIYFSYDVKMKEKGDIPEGYSVSREKKERFSLILESASTNQTSMYLCASSPRLSGTDTQYFGPGTRLTVL.

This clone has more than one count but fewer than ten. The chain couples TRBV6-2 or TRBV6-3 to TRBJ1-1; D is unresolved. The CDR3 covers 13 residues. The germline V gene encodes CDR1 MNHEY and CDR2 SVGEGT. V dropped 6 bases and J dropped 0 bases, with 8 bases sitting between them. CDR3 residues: CASSFTLNTEAFF. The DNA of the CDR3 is TGTGCCAGCAGCTTCACTTTGAACACTGAAGCTTTCTTT.

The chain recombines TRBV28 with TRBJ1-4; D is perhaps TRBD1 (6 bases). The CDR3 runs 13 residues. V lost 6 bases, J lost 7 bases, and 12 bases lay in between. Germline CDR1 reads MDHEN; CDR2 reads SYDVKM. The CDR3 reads CASSSQGSEKLFF. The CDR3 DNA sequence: TGTGCCAGCAGCTCACAGGGTTCTGAAAAACTGTTTTTT.

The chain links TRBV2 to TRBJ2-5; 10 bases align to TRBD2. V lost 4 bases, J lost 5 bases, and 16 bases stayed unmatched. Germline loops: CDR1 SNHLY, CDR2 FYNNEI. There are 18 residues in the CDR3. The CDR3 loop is CASSGGLAGVRLGETQYF. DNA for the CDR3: TGTGCCAGCAGTGGAGGCCTAGCGGGAGTAAGGTTGGGTGAGACCCAGTACTTC.

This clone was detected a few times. The CDR3 DNA reads TGTGCCAGCAGTCAACCGGGTAACACTGAAGCTTTCTTT. It specifies CASSQPGNTEAFF. The chain is built from TRBV3-1 (or the pseudogene TRBV3-2) and TRBJ1-1, with D unclear. The germline V gene has CDR1 LGHDT and CDR2 YNNKEL (reference sequence). Deletions cut 6 bases from V and 2 bases from J, with 10 bases between. CDR3 length: 13 residues.